This TCR beta chain was profiled in a study of blood T cells in healthy people across ages. Study-wide background: Researchers report that template switching captured about one barcoded beta molecule per two T cells.

A second PCR, run for about 7 to 11 cycles, used a sample-barcoded 5' primer plus a J-beta primer mix. TCRdb processed the 5' RACE reads anew with MiXCR; each CDR3 protein has one entry. The table has approximately 900,000 distinct CDR3 sequences, about 29% seen once; the top ten hold roughly a tenth. This clonotype has at least ten counts. Antigen specificity is unknown. Overall study results and limits: Unknown CMV status may confound age-related changes in expanded clones. Diversity estimates from one million T cells were considered underestimates.

The CDR3 runs to 13 residues. CDR1 and CDR2 from the germline V gene are SEHNR and FQNEAQ (reference sequence). V lost 11 bases and J lost 2; bases outside the gene matches: 9. The sample was also reused in another study, on T cells of mothers and their children. This second report adds: Related pairs of mothers and children showed slightly higher, non-significant overlap versus unrelated pairs.

The clonotype comes from a woman aged 40 to 50 in good health. The chain is built from TRBV7-9 and TRBJ2-7; 7 nucleotides line up with TRBD1. What was sequenced was blood. For the CDR3, the DNA is TGTGCCTCAACCCGGGACAGAACCTACGAGCAGTACTTC. Amino acids: CASTRDRTYEQYF.